This T cell receptor (beta chain) is from a study of T cell changes during pregnancy in multiple sclerosis. The germline gives CDR1 SQVTM, CDR2 ANQGSEA. This CDR3 is 15 amino acids long. V was clipped by 8 bases and J by 12 bases; unmatched bases: 22. Data came from immunoSEQ multiplex PCR; TCRdb stores just in-frame clones and leaves some out. The table shows 35,000 to 40,000 clones, with around 90% occurring only once. V gene TRBV29-1 combines with J gene TRBJ2-1, with TRBD1 identical over 7 bases. The clonotype originates from a female donor with multiple sclerosis, enrolled in a pregnancy study. Sample: CD4+ T cells from peripheral blood mononuclear cells, taken in the second trimester of pregnancy. Written as DNA, the CDR3 is TGCAGCTCCGAACTACAGGGGCTACCGAGAGGGTGGCAGTTCTTC. It encodes CSSELQGLPRGWQFF.